The source of this TCR beta chain is a study of blood T cell repertoires in COVID-19. In the study overall: COVID-19 samples collected from the United States, Italy and Spain covered acute and convalescent phases. From T cells, B-cell-depleted T cells, or PBMCs came the material, which was cDNA or gDNA.

Trimming at V came to 0 bases and at J to 3 bases, leaving 3 bases not matched to a gene. The CDR3 consists of 15 residues. Germline V gives CDR1 SGHNT, CDR2 YYREEE (reference sequence). Methods used by the authors: Reference gene primer amplification gave estimated nucleated cell counts. Method: immunoSEQ multiplex PCR; TCRdb's copy keeps in-frame clones and lacks some. V, J and clone size were drawn from that table, and D and trimming were deduced from the DNA. The sample includes 180,000 or so clones, 78% of them seen just once. V usage is TRBV5-4 and J usage is TRBJ2-5; 9 positions match TRBD1. The clonotype comes from a woman of 80 years or more with active or convalescent COVID-19. The source material was peripheral blood. In nucleotides, the CDR3 is TGTGCCAGCAGCTTGGAAACAGGGGGCAAAGAGACCCAGTACTTC. Protein: CASSLETGGKETQYF. Drawing the rest from reference TRBV5-4 and TRBJ2-5, the complete variable domain is ETGVTQSPTHLIKTRGQQVTLRCSSQSGHNTVSWYQQALGQGPQFIFQYYREEENGRGNFPPRFSGLQFPNYSSELNVNALELDDSALYLCASSLETGGKETQYFGPGTRLLVL.